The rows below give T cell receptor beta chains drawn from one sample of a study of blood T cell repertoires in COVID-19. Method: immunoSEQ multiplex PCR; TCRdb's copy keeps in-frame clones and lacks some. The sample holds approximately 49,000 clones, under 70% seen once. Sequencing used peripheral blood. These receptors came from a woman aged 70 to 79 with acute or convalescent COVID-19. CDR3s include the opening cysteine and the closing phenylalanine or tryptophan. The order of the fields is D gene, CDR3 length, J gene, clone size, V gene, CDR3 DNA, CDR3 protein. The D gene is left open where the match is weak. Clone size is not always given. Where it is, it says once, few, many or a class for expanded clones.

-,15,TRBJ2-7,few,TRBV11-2,TGTGCCAGCAGCTTAGAGGGACTGAGTCTCTACGAGCAGTACTTC,CASSLEGLSLYEQYF
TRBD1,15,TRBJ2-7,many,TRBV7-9,TGTGCCAGCAGCCCCTGGACAGGGAAGGTCTACGAGCAGTACTTC,CASSPWTGKVYEQYF
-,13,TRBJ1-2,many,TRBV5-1,TGCGCCAGCAGCTTGGAACAGGCTGGTGGCTACACCTTC,CASSLEQAGGYTF
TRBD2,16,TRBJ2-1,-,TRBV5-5,TGTGCCAGCATTATCGACGCGGGGGGCTCCTACAATGAGCAGTTCTTC,CASIIDAGGSYNEQFF
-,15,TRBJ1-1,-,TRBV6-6,TGTGCCAGCAGTTACCCGACACAGGGCACCACTGAAGCTTTCTTT,CASSYPTQGTTEAFF
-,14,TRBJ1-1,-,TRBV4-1,TGCGCCAGCAGCCAAGTGGGAGGGGGTACTGAAGCTTTCTTT,CASSQVGGGTEAFF
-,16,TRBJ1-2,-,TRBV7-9,TGTGCCAGCAGCCCCTTGGGGGGTGGAGACTTCTATGGCTACACCTTC,CASSPLGGGDFYGYTF
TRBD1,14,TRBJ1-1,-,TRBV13,TGTGCCAGCAGTTACAGGGGCCGTAACACTGAAGCTTTCTTT,CASSYRGRNTEAFF
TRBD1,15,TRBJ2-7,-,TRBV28,TGTGCCAGCAGTTTAAGGACAGGGATCCCCTACGAGCAGTACTTC,CASSLRTGIPYEQYF
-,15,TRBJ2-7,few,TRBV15,TGTGCCACCAGCAGAGACAGCGCCGTTGGTTACGAGCAGTACTTC,CATSRDSAVGYEQYF
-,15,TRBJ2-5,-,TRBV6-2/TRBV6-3,TGTGCCAGCAGTGATCGCAAGCGGGCACAAGAGACCCAGTACTTC,CASSDRKRAQETQYF
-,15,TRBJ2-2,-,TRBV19,TGTGCCAGTAGTATGCCGGGACTTGACACCGGGGAGCTGTTTTTT,CASSMPGLDTGELFF
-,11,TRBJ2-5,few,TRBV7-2,TGTGCCAGCAGCCTCCAAGAGACCCAGTACTTC,CASSLQETQYF
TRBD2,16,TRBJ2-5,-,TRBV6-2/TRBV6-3,TGTGCCAGCAGCAGAACGACTAGCGGGAGTGAAGAGACCCAGTACTTC,CASSRTTSGSEETQYF
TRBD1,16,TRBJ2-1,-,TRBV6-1,TGTGCCAGCAGTGAAGCGTGGGGACAGGGGAACAATGAGCAGTTCTTC,CASSEAWGQGNNEQFF
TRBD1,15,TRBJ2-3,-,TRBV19,TGTGCCAGTAGTAGACCGGGACAGACATTACCCTGGCAGTATTTT,CASSRPGQTLPWQYF
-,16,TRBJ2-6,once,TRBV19,TGTGCCAGTAGTCAGGGGCAGACTTCTGGGGCCAACGTCCTGACTTTC,CASSQGQTSGANVLTF
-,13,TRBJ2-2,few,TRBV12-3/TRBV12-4,TGTGCCAGCAGCGCCGACAGGCGAGGGGAGCTGTTTTTT,CASSADRRGELFF
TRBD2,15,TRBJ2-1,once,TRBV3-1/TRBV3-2,TGTGCCAGCAGCCAAACGACTAGCGGGAACCATGAGCAGTTCTTC,CASSQTTSGNHEQFF
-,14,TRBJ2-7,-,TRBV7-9,TGTGCCAGCAGTGTTAGCGGACACTCCTACGAGCAGTACTTC,CASSVSGHSYEQYF
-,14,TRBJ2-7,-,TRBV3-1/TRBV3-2,TGTGCCAGCTCCCAAAGGGGGGGGGCTGTCGAGCAGTACTTC,CASSQRGGAVEQYF
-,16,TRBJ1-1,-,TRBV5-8,TGTGCCAGCCGTCATCTGGGGGGAAAATTGAACACTGAAGCTTTCTTT,CASRHLGGKLNTEAFF
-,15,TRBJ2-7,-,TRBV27,TGTGCCAGCAGTTCCCCCCAGCGGGCCCCCTACGAGCAGTACTTC,CASSSPQRAPYEQYF
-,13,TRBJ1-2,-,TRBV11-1,TGTGCCAGCAGCACCGCAGGGTACGGTGGCTACACCTTC,CASSTAGYGGYTF
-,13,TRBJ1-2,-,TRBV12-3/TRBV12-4,TGTGCCAGCAAGGAATTGGGCAACTATGGCTACACCTTC,CASKELGNYGYTF
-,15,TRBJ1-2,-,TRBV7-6,TGTGCCAGCAGCTCGGACAGCAACCTTCTCTATGGCTACACCTTC,CASSSDSNLLYGYTF
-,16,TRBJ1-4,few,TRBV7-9,TGTGCCAGCAGCTTAAGTCCGGGTGGAACTAATGAAAAACTGTTTTTT,CASSLSPGGTNEKLFF
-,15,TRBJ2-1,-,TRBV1,TGCACCAGCACTAATGTATCTAACTCCTACAATGAGCAGTTCTTC,CTSTNVSNSYNEQFF
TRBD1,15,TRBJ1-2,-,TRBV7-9,TGTGCCAGCAGCTCCTCCGGGACAGACTACTATGGCTACACCTTC,CASSSSGTDYYGYTF
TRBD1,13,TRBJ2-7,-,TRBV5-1,TGCGCCAGCAGCCGACAGGGGGGCTACGAGCAGTACTTC,CASSRQGGYEQYF
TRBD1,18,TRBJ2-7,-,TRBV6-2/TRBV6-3,TGTGCCAGCAGTCACGGGAAGGGGGCGAGTAGGCCCCCCTACGAGCAGTACTTC,CASSHGKGASRPPYEQYF
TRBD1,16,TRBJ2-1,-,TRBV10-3,TGTGCCATCAGTGACCCGGTATCAGGGGGTGATAATGAGCAGTTCTTC,CAISDPVSGGDNEQFF
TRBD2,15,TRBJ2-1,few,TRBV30,TGTGCCTGGAGGACCGCGGGGGGAGCCTACAATGAGCAGTTCTTC,CAWRTAGGAYNEQFF
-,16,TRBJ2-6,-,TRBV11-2,TGTGCCAGCAGCTTAGGGGCTGGATCCGGGGCCAACGTCCTGACTTTC,CASSLGAGSGANVLTF
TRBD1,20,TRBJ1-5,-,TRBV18,TGTGCCAGCTCATTAACACCCTTTACAGGGGGCAGGTGGGGCAATCAGCCCCAGCATTTT,CASSLTPFTGGRWGNQPQHF
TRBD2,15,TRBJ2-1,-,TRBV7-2,TGTGCCAGCAGCCCCACTAGCGGGGGATACAATGAGCAGTTCTTC,CASSPTSGGYNEQFF
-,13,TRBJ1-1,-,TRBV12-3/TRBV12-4,TGTGCCAGCCATCAGGGGCCAGCGACTGAAGCTTTCTTT,CASHQGPATEAFF
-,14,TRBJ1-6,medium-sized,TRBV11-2,TGTGCCAGCAGCTTAACGGGAAACGATTCACCCCTCCACTTT,CASSLTGNDSPLHF
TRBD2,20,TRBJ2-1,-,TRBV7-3,TGTGCCAGCAGCTTCCAAGGACTAGCGGGAATAGGGGCCCTCTACAATGAGCAGTTCTTC,CASSFQGLAGIGALYNEQFF
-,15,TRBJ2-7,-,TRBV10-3,TGTGCCATCAGTGATACAGGGAAGGGGGTCTACGAGCAGTACTTC,CAISDTGKGVYEQYF
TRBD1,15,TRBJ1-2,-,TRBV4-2,TGTGCCAGCAGCGGCACCGGGACAGGGGACTATGGCTACACCTTC,CASSGTGTGDYGYTF